This T cell receptor beta chain was identified during a study of T cells in Graves' hyperthyroidism and ophthalmopathy. The study, taken as a whole, reports: The blood repertoire included most of the expanded thyroid clonotypes above 0.001.

This clonotype was picked up many times. Its antigen is unknown. Over 18 months, lack of ophthalmopathy progression marked Graves' hyperthyroidism as stable. Germline V gene lookup returns CDR1 LGHDT and CDR2 YNNKEL (reference sequence). V was cut by 0 bases and J by 3 bases, with 10 bases left in between. The CDR3 spans 15 residues. It was RNA transcripts that yielded the amplified TCR beta CDR3 regions. The HTBI set primed first-round TCR CDR3 RT-PCR. TCRdb re-analysed the multiplex PCR reads in MiXCR, keeping a single row per CDR3 protein. The top ten clones hold around a sixth of a sample with about 500,000 distinct CDR3 sequences, roughly 14% of them seen once.

The source of this sequence is a woman aged 18-30 years with Graves' hyperthyroidism. J is TRBJ2-3 and V is TRBV3-1, with D possibly being TRBD1 (6 bases). The sample comprised blood. This chain's CDR3 is CASSQEVRGTDTQYF. The DNA of the CDR3 is TGTGCCAGCAGCCAAGAGGTCAGGGGTACAGATACGCAGTATTTT.